The 6 T cell receptor beta chains below all came from one sample that was sequenced in a study of T-cell reconstitution after alpha-beta-depleted transplantation in children. Library preparation (for TCRbeta) was performed with unique molecular identifiers. Using its own MiXCR run on the PCR reads, TCRdb lists one record per CDR3 protein. Counted here are 450,000 to 500,000 distinct CDR3 sequences, around 13% occurring once; the ten biggest clones make up 5% to 6%. Source: PBMCs from the stem cell graft donor, taken from the stem cell graft. The source is a human donor who donated a stem cell graft to a child with combined immunodeficiency.

This clonotype has ten or more counts. The chain couples TRBV12-3 or TRBV12-4 to TRBJ2-1; D is undetermined. The V end was cut by 2 bases, the J end by 5 bases, with 7 bases between. This CDR3 contains 13 residues. CDR3 in DNA: TGTGCCAGCAGTTTAAGTATGAACAATGAGCAGTTCTTC. Its protein product is CASSLSMNNEQFF.

The V and J genes are TRBV27 and TRBJ2-7; D is uncertain. V lost 5 bases and J lost 4, with 12 bases in between. The CDR3 extends over 13 amino acids. The V gene's germline CDR1 is MNHEY and CDR2 SMNVEV (reference sequence). CDR3 sequence (DNA): TGTGCCAGCAGTCCCGTCGTAGGGTACGAGCAGTACTTC. This translates into CASSPVVGYEQYF.

J is TRBJ2-1 and V is TRBV14; D perhaps matches TRBD1 (6 bases). V lost 0 bases, J lost 0 bases, and 18 bases lay in between. Germline-derived CDR1 and CDR2 are SGHDN and FVKESK. The CDR3 is 19 amino acids. CDR3 in amino acids: CASSQDYLTTGFSYNEQFF. The CDR3 region has the DNA TGTGCCAGCAGCCAAGATTACCTTACCACAGGGTTCTCCTACAATGAGCAGTTCTTC.

This clonotype was seen ten or more times. The genes are TRBV7-2 and TRBJ1-3, with D maybe TRBD1 (5 bases). Germline CDR1 is SGHTA and CDR2 is FQGNSA. This CDR3 is 15 amino acids long. V was cut by 1 base and J by 4 bases, with 11 bases left in between. The CDR3 protein is CASSLGAGSGNTIYF. CDR3 coding DNA: TGTGCCAGCAGCTTAGGGGCAGGGTCGGGAAACACCATATATTTT.

V usage is TRBV20-1 and J usage is TRBJ1-2; D not resolved. The V gene's germline CDR1 is DFQATT and CDR2 SNEGSKA (reference sequence). The CDR3 runs to 13 residues. V lost 6 bases, J lost 1 base, and 12 bases lay in between. The CDR3 DNA is TGCAGTGCGATAAACCGGGATAACTATGGCTACACCTTC. This translates into CSAINRDNYGYTF.

The chain uses TRBV30 and TRBJ2-2, with 7 bases that match TRBD2. With 3 bases clipped from V and 0 bases from J, the junction kept 1 base outside the gene matches. Per germline, CDR1 GTSNPN and CDR2 SVGIG (reference sequence). The CDR3 has 14 residues. The CDR3 loop reads CAWRLAPNTGELFF. For the CDR3, the DNA is TGTGCCTGGAGACTAGCGCCGAACACCGGGGAGCTGTTTTTT.